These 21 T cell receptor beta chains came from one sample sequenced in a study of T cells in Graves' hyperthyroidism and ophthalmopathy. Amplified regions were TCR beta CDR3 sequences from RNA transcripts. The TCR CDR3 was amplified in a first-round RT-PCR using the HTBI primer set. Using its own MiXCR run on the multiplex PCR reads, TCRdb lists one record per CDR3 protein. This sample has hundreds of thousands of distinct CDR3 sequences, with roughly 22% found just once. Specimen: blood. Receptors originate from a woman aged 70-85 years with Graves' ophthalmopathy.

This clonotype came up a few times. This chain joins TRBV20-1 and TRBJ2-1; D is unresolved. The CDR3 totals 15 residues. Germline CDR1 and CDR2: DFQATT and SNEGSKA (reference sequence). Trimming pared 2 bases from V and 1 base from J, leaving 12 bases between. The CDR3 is CSARHLSRSYNEQFF. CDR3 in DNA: TGCAGTGCTAGACATCTCAGCAGGTCCTACAATGAGCAGTTCTTC.

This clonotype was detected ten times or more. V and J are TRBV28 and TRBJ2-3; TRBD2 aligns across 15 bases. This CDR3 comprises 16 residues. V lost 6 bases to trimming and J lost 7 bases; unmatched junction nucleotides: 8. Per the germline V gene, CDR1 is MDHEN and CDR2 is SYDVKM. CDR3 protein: CASSYGLAGGRNTQYF. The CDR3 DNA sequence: TGTGCCAGCAGCTATGGACTAGCGGGAGGGAGAAATACGCAGTATTTT. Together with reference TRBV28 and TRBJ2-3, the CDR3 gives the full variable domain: DVKVTQSSRYLVKRTGEKVFLECVQDMDHENMFWYRQDPGLGLRLIYFSYDVKMKEKGDIPEGYSVSREKKERFSLILESASTNQTSMYLCASSYGLAGGRNTQYFGPGTRLTVL.

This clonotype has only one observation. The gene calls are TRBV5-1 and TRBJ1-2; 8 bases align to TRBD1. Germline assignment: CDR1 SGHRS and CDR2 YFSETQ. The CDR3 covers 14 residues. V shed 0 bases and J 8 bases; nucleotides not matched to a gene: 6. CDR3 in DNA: TGCGCCAGCAGCTTGGAAGGACAGGGACACGGCTACACCTTC. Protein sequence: CASSLEGQGHGYTF.

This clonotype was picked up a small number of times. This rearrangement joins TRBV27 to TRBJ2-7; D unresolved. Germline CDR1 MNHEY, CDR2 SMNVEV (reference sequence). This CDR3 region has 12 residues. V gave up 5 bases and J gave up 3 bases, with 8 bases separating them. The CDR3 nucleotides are TGTGCCAGCAGTATGCTAGGCTACGAGCAGTACTTC. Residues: CASSMLGYEQYF.

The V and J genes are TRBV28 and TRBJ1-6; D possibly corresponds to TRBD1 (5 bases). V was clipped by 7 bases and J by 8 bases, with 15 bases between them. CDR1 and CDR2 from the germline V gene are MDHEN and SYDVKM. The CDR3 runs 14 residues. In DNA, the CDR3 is TGTGCCAGCAAAAAAGGGGTATTTTATTCACCCCTCCACTTT. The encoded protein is CASKKGVFYSPLHF.

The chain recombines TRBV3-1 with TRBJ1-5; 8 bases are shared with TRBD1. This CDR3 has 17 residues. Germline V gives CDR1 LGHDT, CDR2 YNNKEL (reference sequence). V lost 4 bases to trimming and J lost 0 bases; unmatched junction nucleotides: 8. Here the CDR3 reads CASSRTTGAYSNQPQHF. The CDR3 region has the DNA TGTGCCAGCAGCCGAACGACAGGGGCTTATAGCAATCAGCCCCAGCATTTT. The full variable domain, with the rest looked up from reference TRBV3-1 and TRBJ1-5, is DTAVSQTPKYLVTQMGNDKSIKCEQNLGHDTMYWYKQDSKKFLKIMFSYNNKELIINETVPNRFSPKSPDKAHLNLHINSLELGDSAVYFCASSRTTGAYSNQPQHFGDGTRLSIL.

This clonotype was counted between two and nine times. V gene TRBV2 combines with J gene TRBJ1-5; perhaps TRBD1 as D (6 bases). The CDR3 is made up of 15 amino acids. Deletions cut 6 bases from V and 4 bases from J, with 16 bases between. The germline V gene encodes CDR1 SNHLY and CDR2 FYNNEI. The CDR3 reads CASRRDRPTNQPQHF. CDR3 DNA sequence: TGTGCCAGCAGAAGAGACAGGCCAACTAATCAGCCCCAGCATTTT.

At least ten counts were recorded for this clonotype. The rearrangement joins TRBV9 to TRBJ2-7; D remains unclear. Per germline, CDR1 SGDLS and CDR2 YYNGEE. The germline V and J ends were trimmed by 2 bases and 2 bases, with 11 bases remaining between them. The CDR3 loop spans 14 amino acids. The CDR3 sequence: CASSVGSSPYEQYF. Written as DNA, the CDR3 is TGTGCCAGCAGCGTTGGCAGTTCCCCCTACGAGCAGTACTTC.

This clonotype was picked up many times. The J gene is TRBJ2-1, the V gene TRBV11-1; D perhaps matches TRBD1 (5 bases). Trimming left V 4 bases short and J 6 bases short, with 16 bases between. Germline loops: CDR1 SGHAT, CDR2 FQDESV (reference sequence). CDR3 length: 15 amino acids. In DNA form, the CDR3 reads TGTGCCAGCAGCTGGAGAGACAGACGAAGCAATGAGCAGTTCTTC. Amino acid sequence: CASSWRDRRSNEQFF.

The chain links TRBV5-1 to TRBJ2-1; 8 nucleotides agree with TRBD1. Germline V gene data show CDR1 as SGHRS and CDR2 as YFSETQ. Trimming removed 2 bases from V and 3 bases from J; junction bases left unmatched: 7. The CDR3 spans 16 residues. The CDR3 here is CASSFWAGGLYNEQFF. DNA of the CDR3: TGCGCCAGCAGCTTTTGGGCAGGGGGCCTCTACAATGAGCAGTTCTTC. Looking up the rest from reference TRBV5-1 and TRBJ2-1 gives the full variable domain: KAGVTQTPRYLIKTRGQQVTLSCSPISGHRSVSWYQQTPGQGLQFLFEYFSETQRNKGNFPGRFSGRQFSNSRSEMNVSTLELGDSALYLCASSFWAGGLYNEQFFGPGTRLTVL.

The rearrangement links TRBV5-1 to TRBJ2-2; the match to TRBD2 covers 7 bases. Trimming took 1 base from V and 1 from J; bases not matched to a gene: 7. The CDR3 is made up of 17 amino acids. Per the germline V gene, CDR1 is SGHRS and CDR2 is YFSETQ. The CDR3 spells CASSLLISSGNTGELFF. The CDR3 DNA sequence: TGCGCCAGCAGCTTGCTGATCTCTAGCGGGAACACCGGGGAGCTGTTTTTT.

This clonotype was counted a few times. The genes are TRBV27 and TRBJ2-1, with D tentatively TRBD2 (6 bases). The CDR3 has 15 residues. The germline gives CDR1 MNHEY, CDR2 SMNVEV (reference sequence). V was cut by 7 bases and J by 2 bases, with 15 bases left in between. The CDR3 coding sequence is TGTGCCAGCAAGGCGGGACTGAGCCCCTACAATGAGCAGTTCTTC. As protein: CASKAGLSPYNEQFF.

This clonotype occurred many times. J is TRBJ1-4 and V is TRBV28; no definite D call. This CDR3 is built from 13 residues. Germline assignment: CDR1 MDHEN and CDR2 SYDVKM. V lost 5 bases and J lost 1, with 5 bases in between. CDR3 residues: CASSPLTNEKLFF. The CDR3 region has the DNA TGTGCCAGCAGTCCGCTAACTAATGAAAAACTGTTTTTT.

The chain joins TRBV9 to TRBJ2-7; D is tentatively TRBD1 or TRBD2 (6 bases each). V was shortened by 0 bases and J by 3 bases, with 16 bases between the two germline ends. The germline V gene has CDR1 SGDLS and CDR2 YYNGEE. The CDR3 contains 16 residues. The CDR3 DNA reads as TGTGCCAGCAGCGTAGCCTCTTTACAGGGAGGCTACGAGCAGTACTTC. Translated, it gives CASSVASLQGGYEQYF. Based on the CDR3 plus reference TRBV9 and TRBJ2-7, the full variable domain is DSGVTQTPKHLITATGQRVTLRCSPRSGDLSVYWYQQSLDQGLQFLIQYYNGEERAKGNILERFSAQQFPDLHSELNLSSLELGDSALYFCASSVASLQGGYEQYFGPGTRLTVT.

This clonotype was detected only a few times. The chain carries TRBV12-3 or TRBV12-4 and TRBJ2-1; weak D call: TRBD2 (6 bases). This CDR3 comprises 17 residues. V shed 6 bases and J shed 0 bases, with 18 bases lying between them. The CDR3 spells CASSPSPSVSSYNEQFF. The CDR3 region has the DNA TGTGCCAGCAGCCCCAGCCCTAGCGTGAGCTCCTACAATGAGCAGTTCTTC.

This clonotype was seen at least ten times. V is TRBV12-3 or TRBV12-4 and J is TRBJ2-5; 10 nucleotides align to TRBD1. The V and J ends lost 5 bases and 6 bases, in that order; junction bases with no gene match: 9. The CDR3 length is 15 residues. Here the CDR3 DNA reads TGTGCCAGCAGTCTTCCGGGACAGGGGCCAAAGACCCAGTACTTC. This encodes CASSLPGQGPKTQYF.

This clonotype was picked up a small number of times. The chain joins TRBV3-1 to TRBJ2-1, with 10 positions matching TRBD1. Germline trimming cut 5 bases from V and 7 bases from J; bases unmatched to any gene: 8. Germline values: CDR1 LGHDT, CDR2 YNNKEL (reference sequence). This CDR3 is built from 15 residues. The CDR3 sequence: CASSETGGAWNEQFF. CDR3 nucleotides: TGTGCCAGCAGCGAGACAGGGGGCGCTTGGAATGAGCAGTTCTTC.

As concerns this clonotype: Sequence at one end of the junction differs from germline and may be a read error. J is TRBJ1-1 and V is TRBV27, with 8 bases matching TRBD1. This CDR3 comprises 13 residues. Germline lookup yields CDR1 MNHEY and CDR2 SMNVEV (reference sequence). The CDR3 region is CASSSRTGSEALF. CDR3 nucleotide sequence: TGTGCCAGCAGTTCTCGGACAGGGTCTGAAGCTCTCTTT.

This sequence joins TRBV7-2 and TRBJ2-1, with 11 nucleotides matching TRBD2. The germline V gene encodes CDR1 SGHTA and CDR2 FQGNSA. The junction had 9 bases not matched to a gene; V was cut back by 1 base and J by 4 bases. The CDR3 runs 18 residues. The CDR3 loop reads CASSLVFGTSGDYNEQFF. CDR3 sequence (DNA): TGTGCCAGCAGCTTAGTATTCGGGACTAGCGGAGATTACAATGAGCAGTTCTTC.

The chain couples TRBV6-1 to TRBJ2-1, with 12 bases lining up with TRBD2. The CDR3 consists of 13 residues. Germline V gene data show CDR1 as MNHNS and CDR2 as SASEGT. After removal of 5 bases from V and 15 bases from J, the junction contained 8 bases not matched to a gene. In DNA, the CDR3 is TGTGCCAGCAGTCCCGGACTAGCGGGGCCTGCGTTCTTC. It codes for CASSPGLAGPAFF.

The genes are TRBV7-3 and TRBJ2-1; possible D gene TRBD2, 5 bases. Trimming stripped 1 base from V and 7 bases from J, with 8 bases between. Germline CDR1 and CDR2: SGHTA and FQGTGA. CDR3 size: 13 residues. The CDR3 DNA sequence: TGTGCCAGCAGCTTAAACGGAGGAAATGAGCAGTTCTTC. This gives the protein CASSLNGGNEQFF.